The present TCR beta chain was sequenced within a study of shared clonotypes between healthy human individuals. Per germline, CDR1 LNHNV and CDR2 YYDKDF (reference sequence). Trimming removed 4 bases at V and 4 bases at J, with 11 bases between. The CDR3 runs 13 residues. It was at deep level that the assay was run. This table comes from immunoSEQ multiplex PCR, and its TCRdb copy is limited to in-frame clones, with some not included. Counted here are hundreds of thousands of clones, about 74% occurring once; the ten biggest clones make up 1.7%. The chain uses TRBV15 and TRBJ2-7; D unclear. The TCR was taken from a woman in her twenties or thirties in good health. Input material: memory CD4+ T cells sorted from blood. The subset here: CD45RA-negative fraction. The CDR3: CATSIDIAYEQYF. CDR3 DNA sequence: TGTGCCACCAGCATTGATATCGCTTACGAGCAGTACTTC.